This record concerns one TCR beta chain sequence. Its antigen is unknown. This entry belongs to a study of OX40 agonist ivuxolimab in advanced cancers. Across the whole study: The study gave patients intravenous ivuxolimab at 0.01 to 10 mg/kg every 2 weeks. Of the participants, more than 35% had some prior anti-PD-1, anti-PD-L1 or anti-CTLA-4 therapy, which was allowed.

Here immunoSEQ multiplex PCR was the method, and the copy in TCRdb shows in-frame clones only, minus some. The sample lists 60,000 to 70,000 clones, less than 90% occurring once. Study-level findings and limits: Some patients without response likewise showed low normalized clonal expansion. Both blood CD4+ and CD8+ T cells showed clonal growth by week 6 at 0.1 to 3.0 mg/kg.

Looked up from germline, CDR1 is MNHEY and CDR2 is SMNVEV (reference sequence). Trimming shortened V by 3 bases and J by 6 bases, and 20 bases separated the two germline ends. The CDR3 is 17 residues long. This chain joins TRBV27 and TRBJ2-2; D not certain. This receptor was identified in an adult with an advanced solid tumor such as melanoma, head and neck, liver or kidney cancer. This sample comprised CD4+ or CD8+ T cells sorted from blood, obtained in a trial of the OX40 agonist ivuxolimab. The DNA of the CDR3 is TGTGCCAGCAGTTTGGCCTCCGCGGCCGTCGGACCCGGGGAGCTGTTTTTT. Encoded protein: CASSLASAAVGPGELFF.